These 16 T cell receptor beta chains originate from one sample sequenced in a study of beta chain features in type 1 diabetes. Overall study results and limits: Type 1 diabetes patients had moderately but significantly shorter TCRB CDR3s in all four CD4+ subsets.

No antigen is known for these receptors. Expressed TCRB transcripts were sequenced, since all the RNA that had been isolated was reverse transcribed. TCRdb's copy holds only in-frame clones and misses some; the assay was immunoSEQ multiplex PCR. This sample has 300,000 or so clones, with approximately 9.7% found just once. Input material: central memory CD4+ T cells from blood. The receptor set was obtained from a man aged 25-40 years with type 1 diabetes.

The chain carries TRBV20-1 and TRBJ1-4; the D is unclear. Per germline, CDR1 DFQATT and CDR2 SNEGSKA (reference sequence). There are 11 residues in the CDR3. V lost 6 bases, J lost 13 bases, and 15 bases lay in between. The CDR3 here is CSAPFGGRLFF. In DNA form, the CDR3 reads TGCAGTGCCCCTTTCGGAGGGCGACTGTTTTTT.

The chain carries TRBV11-2 and TRBJ2-2, with TRBD2 identical over 7 bases. This CDR3 comprises 17 residues. Germline V gene data show CDR1 as SGHAT and CDR2 as FQNNGV. V was clipped by 4 bases and J by 3 bases; unmatched bases: 11. CDR3 residues: CASSSAWGGGYTGELFF. CDR3 sequence (DNA): TGTGCCAGCAGCTCGGCTTGGGGCGGGGGATACACCGGGGAGCTGTTTTTT.

At least ten counts were recorded for this clone. The J gene is TRBJ2-5, the V gene TRBV23-1, with 9 bases matching TRBD2. TRBV23-1 is placed among ORFs of uncertain function. The CDR3 totals 17 residues. With V trimmed by 4 bases and J by 3 bases, 12 bases remained unmatched. CDR3 region: CASSPSKNGTSKETQYF. CDR3 in DNA: TGCGCCAGCAGTCCATCGAAGAATGGGACTAGCAAAGAGACCCAGTACTTC.

This clone was counted only a few times. The chain links TRBV7-2 to TRBJ2-5; TRBD1 matches at 8 bases. CDR1 is SGHTA, CDR2 FQGNSA, per germline. Trimming took 4 bases from V and 7 from J; bases not matched to a gene: 2. This CDR3 is built from 12 residues. This chain's CDR3 is CASSYGQGTQYF. CDR3 sequence (DNA): TGTGCCAGCAGCTACGGACAGGGGACCCAGTACTTC.

The rearrangement links TRBV30 to TRBJ1-4; 7 bases agree with TRBD1. Germline V gene data show CDR1 as GTSNPN and CDR2 as SVGIG (reference sequence). Germline trimming cut 2 bases from V and 5 bases from J; bases unmatched to any gene: 2. This CDR3 has 13 amino acids. DNA of the CDR3: TGTGCCTGGAGTAGACAGGGAAATGAAAAACTGTTTTTT. As protein: CAWSRQGNEKLFF.

In nucleotides, the CDR3 is TGTGCCAGCAGTCCACTGACTAGCGTCTCCTCCCATGAGCAGTTCTTC. Translating gives CASSPLTSVSSHEQFF. This rearrangement joins TRBV27 to TRBJ2-1; TRBD2 matches at 8 bases. The germline V gene has CDR1 MNHEY and CDR2 SMNVEV (reference sequence). The CDR3 has 16 amino acids. J gave up 8 bases and V 5 bases, and 14 bases lay outside the gene matches.

The chain joins TRBV29-1 to TRBJ2-5; TRBD1 matches 7 bases. The better agreement between TRBJ2-7 and the DNA end casts doubt on the J call. CDR3 length: 11 amino acids. Germline CDR1 is SQVTM and CDR2 is ANQGSEA. The CDR3: CSVGQGGEQYF. The CDR3 region has the DNA TGCAGCGTTGGACAGGGCGGCGAGCAGTACTTC.

This rearrangement joins TRBV11-2 to TRBJ2-5; no clear D. The CDR3 is 13 amino acids. Germline lookup yields CDR1 SGHAT and CDR2 FQNNGV. The V end lost 4 bases, the J end lost 0 bases, and 6 bases lay between the germline ends. CDR3 region: CASSYGYQETQYF. In DNA, the CDR3 is TGTGCCAGCAGCTACGGATACCAAGAGACCCAGTACTTC.

The V call is TRBV4-3, the J call TRBJ1-1; D might be TRBD1 (6 bases). This CDR3 is 13 amino acids long. V was pared by 4 bases and J by 5 bases, with 11 bases between. Germline CDR1 LGHNA, CDR2 YSLEER. The CDR3 DNA sequence: TGCGCCAGCAGCCGCCAAAGGGGGACTGAAGCTTTCTTT. This translates into CASSRQRGTEAFF.

CDR3 sequence (DNA): TGTGCCAGTAGTATGATACAGCCGAAATCATATTCACCCCTCCACTTT. Translation: CASSMIQPKSYSPLHF. This sequence joins TRBV19 and TRBJ1-6; D gene uncertain. V was pared by 3 bases and J by 8 bases, with 17 bases between. From germline, CDR1 is LNHDA and CDR2 SQIVND (reference sequence). CDR3 length equals 16 residues.

This sequence joins TRBV5-6 and TRBJ2-2, with 9 bases fitting TRBD2. V trimming: 4 bases; J trimming: 3 bases; junction bases outside the gene matches: 4. CDR1 SGHDT and CDR2 YYEEEE come from the germline V gene. This CDR3 has 15 amino acids. CDR3 protein: CASSRGLAYTGELFF. The CDR3 DNA reads as TGTGCCAGCAGCCGTGGACTAGCGTACACCGGGGAGCTGTTTTTT.

The V gene is TRBV30, the J gene TRBJ2-1; 8 bases match TRBD1. CDR3 length equals 16 residues. The ends lost 0 bases at V and 2 bases at J; junction bases unmatched: 6. Germline lookup yields CDR1 GTSNPN and CDR2 SVGIG (reference sequence). This chain's CDR3 is CAWSVLDRGTYNEQFF. In nucleotides, the CDR3 is TGTGCCTGGAGTGTACTAGACAGGGGCACCTACAATGAGCAGTTCTTC.

This chain links TRBV4-3 with TRBJ1-4; D might be TRBD1 (5 bases). Germline CDR1 LGHNA, CDR2 YSLEER. The CDR3 is 15 residues long. The germline V and J ends were trimmed by 1 base and 4 bases, with 10 bases remaining between them. Written as DNA, the CDR3 is TGCGCCAGCAGCCAAGGTCCGGGGGATAATGAAAAACTGTTTTTT. This gives the protein CASSQGPGDNEKLFF.

The chain couples TRBV4-3 to TRBJ1-2; TRBD1 aligns across 7 bases. Germline assignment: CDR1 LGHNA and CDR2 YSLEER. V dropped 5 bases and J dropped 6; count of bases not matched to a gene: 15. There are 16 residues in the CDR3. The CDR3 loop reads CASSGSNRGELDGYTF. The CDR3 bases are TGCGCCAGCAGCGGATCGAACAGGGGAGAGTTGGATGGCTACACCTTC.

This chain connects TRBV11-2 to TRBJ2-3; no firm D call. V was pared by 4 bases and J by 13 bases, with 12 bases between. The CDR3 is 11 amino acids. Germline values: CDR1 SGHAT, CDR2 FQNNGV. CDR3 sequence: CASSYSDRKYF. As DNA, the CDR3 is TGTGCCAGCAGCTACTCCGATCGCAAGTATTTT.

This chain joins TRBV5-1 and TRBJ2-3; D may correspond to TRBD1 or TRBD2 (6 bases each). The V gene's germline CDR1 is SGHRS and CDR2 YFSETQ. V was clipped by 3 bases and J by 2 bases, with 13 bases between them. The CDR3 consists of 15 residues. The CDR3 bases are TGCGCCAGCAGCTCGGGGGCCCGCCACACAGATACGCAGTATTTT. Its protein product is CASSSGARHTDTQYF.